The subject of this entry is one T cell receptor (beta chain). The antigen is unknown. The record originates from a study of regulatory T cells in long-lasting Graves disease. Time point reported: persistent/refractory GD, antithyroid drugs over 5 years with positive TRAb. RNA from PBMCs was the source of the TCR library. Study conclusions and caveats: Small numbers of samples may have cut accuracy. Newly diagnosed disease favored TRBV20-1 and TRBJ2-1 over persistent disease. New patients shared more than 950 public clonotypes, and persistent patients shared more, with about 2,700.

The V gene lost 3 bases and the J gene lost 7 bases, with 16 bases spanning the gap. The CDR3 length is 15 residues. Germline V gene sequence: CDR1 SGDLS, CDR2 YYNGEE. Building of the TCR beta libraries involved iRepertoire HTBI primers and Arm-PCR of CDR3 regions. TCRdb reprocessed the multiplex PCR reads via MiXCR and lists one record per CDR3 protein. This table has about 470,000 distinct CDR3 sequences, about a fifth appearing once. This sequence was found in a female donor with Graves disease. The sequences come from peripheral blood mononuclear cells (PBMCs), collected when the disease was refractory, from a patient treated with antithyroid drugs. The chain links TRBV9 to TRBJ1-4; a weak D match, TRBD1 (6 bases). The CDR3 coding sequence is TGTGCCAGCAGCGGCTCAGGGGATGACGGTGAAAAACTGTTTTTT. Translation: CASSGSGDDGEKLFF.